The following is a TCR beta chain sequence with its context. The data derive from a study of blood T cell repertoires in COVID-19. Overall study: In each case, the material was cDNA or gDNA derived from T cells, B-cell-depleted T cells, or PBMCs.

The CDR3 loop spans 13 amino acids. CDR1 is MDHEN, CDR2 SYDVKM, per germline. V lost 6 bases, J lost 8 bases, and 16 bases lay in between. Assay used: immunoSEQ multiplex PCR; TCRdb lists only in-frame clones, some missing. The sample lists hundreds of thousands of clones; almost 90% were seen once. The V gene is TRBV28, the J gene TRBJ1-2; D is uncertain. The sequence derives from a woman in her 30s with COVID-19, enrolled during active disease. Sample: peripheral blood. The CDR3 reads CASRRISPGGYTF. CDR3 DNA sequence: TGTGCCAGCAGGAGAATCTCCCCAGGCGGCTACACCTTC.